The clone carrying this TCR beta chain appeared a single time. The data were taken from a study of blood T cell repertoires in COVID-19. Recruitment covered 20 to 25 US areas and drew participants whose ages spanned roughly 18 to 100 years. The V and J ends lost 3 bases and 0 bases respectively, with 20 bases between them. The CDR3 has 18 residues. From germline, CDR1 is SGHKS and CDR2 YYEKEE (reference sequence). Under the authors' procedure: Reference gene primer amplification gave nucleated cell count estimates. Measured with immunoSEQ multiplex PCR; TCRdb has only the in-frame clones, and not every one. V, J and clone size are taken as reported in that table, and D and trimming were inferred from the DNA itself. The table lists roughly 360,000 clones, under 85% of them singletons.

The sequenced sample consisted of PBMCs or T cells enriched from blood (not recorded which). This TCR derives from a woman aged 45 to 65 who had recovered from COVID-19. J is TRBJ2-3 and V is TRBV5-5; perhaps TRBD2 as D (6 bases). The CDR3 DNA follows: TGTGCCAGCAGCTCGTCCTACCGAGCGGGTACAAGCACAGATACGCAGTATTTT. It specifies CASSSSYRAGTSTDTQYF.